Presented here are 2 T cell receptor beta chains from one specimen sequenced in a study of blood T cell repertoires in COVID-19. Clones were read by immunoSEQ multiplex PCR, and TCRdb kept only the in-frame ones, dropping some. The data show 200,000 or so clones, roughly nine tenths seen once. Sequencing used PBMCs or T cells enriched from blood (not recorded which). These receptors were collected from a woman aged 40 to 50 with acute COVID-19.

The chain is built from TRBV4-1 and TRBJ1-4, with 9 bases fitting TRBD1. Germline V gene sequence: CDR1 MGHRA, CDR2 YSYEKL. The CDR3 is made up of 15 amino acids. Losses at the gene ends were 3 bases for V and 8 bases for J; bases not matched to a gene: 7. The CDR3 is CASSHYGTGNEKLFF. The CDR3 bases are TGCGCCAGCAGCCATTACGGGACAGGGAACGAAAAACTGTTTTTT.

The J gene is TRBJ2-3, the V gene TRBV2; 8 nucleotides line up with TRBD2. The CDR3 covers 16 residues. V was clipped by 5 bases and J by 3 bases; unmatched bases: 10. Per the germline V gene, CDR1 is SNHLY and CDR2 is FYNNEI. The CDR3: CASSPKAGGRTDTQYF. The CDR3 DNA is TGTGCCAGCAGTCCTAAGGCGGGGGGAAGGACAGATACGCAGTATTTT.